Below, 2 T cell receptor beta chains from the same sample are listed, as sequenced in a study of EBV T-cell therapy then PD-1 blockade in nasopharyngeal carcinoma. The treatment is: AdE1-LMPpoly-expanded autologous EBV-specific T-cell therapy followed by anti-PD-1 nivolumab. The antigens of these receptors remain unknown. Some clones are missing from TCRdb's copy, which holds only in-frame ones; the method was immunoSEQ multiplex PCR. Of about 23,000 clones listed, over 70% are singletons. The sample was CD8+ T cells from blood, taken at approximately day 60 from a patient whose treatment included autologous EBV-specific T cells and nivolumab. The receptors come from a man between 35 and 55 years old with nasopharyngeal carcinoma.

The V and J genes are TRBV5-1 and TRBJ2-5, with TRBD1 matching 9 bases. The J segment lost 6 bases and the V segment lost 0 bases, leaving 9 bases of the junction unmatched. The CDR3 extends over 16 amino acids. Germline V gene data show CDR1 as SGHRS and CDR2 as YFSETQ. The chain's CDR3 is CASSLAMGTGHKTQYF. The CDR3 bases are TGCGCCAGCAGCTTGGCCATGGGGACAGGGCATAAGACCCAGTACTTC. Combining the CDR3 with reference TRBV5-1 and TRBJ2-5 gives the whole variable domain KAGVTQTPRYLIKTRGQQVTLSCSPISGHRSVSWYQQTPGQGLQFLFEYFSETQRNKGNFPGRFSGRQFSNSRSEMNVSTLELGDSALYLCASSLAMGTGHKTQYFGPGTRLLVL.

The chain links TRBV27 to TRBJ1-6, with a tentative D call TRBD1 (5 bases). The CDR3 covers 15 residues. The germline gives CDR1 MNHEY, CDR2 SMNVEV (reference sequence). V lost 2 bases to trimming and J lost 5 bases, with 10 bases between them. CDR3 coding DNA: TGTGCCAGCAGTTTAGTGGGCAGGGATAATTCACCCCTCCACTTT. Protein: CASSLVGRDNSPLHF.